The 24 T cell receptor beta chains presented below share a single source sample, sequenced in a study of blood T cell repertoires in COVID-19. The repertoire was sequenced with immunoSEQ multiplex PCR; TCRdb's copy has only in-frame clones and lacks some. Of about 40,000 clones listed, roughly 77% were seen once; the top ten hold 40% to 50%. Input material: peripheral blood. The receptors were gathered from a human donor in a cohort sampled during active or convalescent COVID-19. The donor label of this sample is uncertain.

Here the CDR3 DNA reads TGTGCCAGCAGCCGCAGGGGTGGAGAGACCCAGTACTTC. This translates into CASSRRGGETQYF. V is TRBV7-3 and J is TRBJ2-5, with D perhaps matching TRBD1 (6 bases). V was shortened by 5 bases and J by 4 bases, with 11 bases between the two germline ends. CDR1 and CDR2 (germline): SGHTA, FQGTGA. This CDR3 comprises 13 residues.

The chain joins TRBV5-5 to TRBJ1-2; D gene unclear. In germline, CDR1 is SGHKS, CDR2 YYEKEE (reference sequence). Trimming left V 2 bases short and J 0 bases short, with 5 bases between. This CDR3 region has 13 residues. Written as DNA, the CDR3 is TGTGCCAGCAGCTTTAGCGCTAACTATGGCTACACCTTC. Translated: CASSFSANYGYTF.

The J gene is TRBJ2-6, the V gene TRBV5-1; tentatively, D is TRBD1 (5 bases). This CDR3 spans 17 amino acids. Trimming took 4 bases from V and 0 from J, leaving 14 bases between them. Per the germline V gene, CDR1 is SGHRS and CDR2 is YFSETQ. The CDR3 region is CASSAGHLISGANVLTF. CDR3 DNA: TGCGCCAGCAGCGCAGGACACCTTATCTCTGGGGCCAACGTCCTGACTTTC.

The chain has TRBV7-2 and TRBJ1-4, with D possibly TRBD1 on 6 matching bases. This CDR3 is built from 15 residues. Trimming cost V 1 base and J 6 bases, with 12 bases left between them. In germline, CDR1 is SGHTA, CDR2 FQGNSA. CDR3 residues: CASSLVTGGHEKLFF. CDR3 coding DNA: TGTGCCAGCAGCTTAGTTACGGGGGGGCATGAAAAACTGTTTTTT. Full variable domain (missing parts from reference TRBV7-2 and TRBJ1-4): GAGVSQSPSNKVTEKGKDVELRCDPISGHTALYWYRQSLGQGLEFLIYFQGNSAPDKSGLPSDRFSAERTGGSVSTLTIQRTQQEDSAVYLCASSLVTGGHEKLFFGSGTQLSVL.

The chain carries TRBV19 and TRBJ2-3; D not resolved. Looked up from germline, CDR1 is LNHDA and CDR2 is SQIVND (reference sequence). V was shortened by 1 base and J by 4 bases, with 6 bases between the two germline ends. The CDR3 length is 13 residues. The CDR3 nucleotides read TGTGCCAGTAGTATAGGCGGCGCAGATACGCAGTATTTT. This gives the protein CASSIGGADTQYF.

The chain has TRBV4-1 and TRBJ2-5, with 12 positions matching TRBD2. Trimming removed 1 base from V and 0 bases from J; junction bases left unmatched: 3. Germline values: CDR1 MGHRA, CDR2 YSYEKL. This CDR3 contains 17 residues. This CDR3 is CASSQGGLAGYQETQYF. DNA for the CDR3: TGCGCCAGCAGCCAAGGGGGACTAGCGGGTTACCAAGAGACCCAGTACTTC.

This chain joins TRBV6-5 and TRBJ1-1, with D possibly matching TRBD1 (6 bases). Trimming shortened V by 7 bases and J by 1 base, and 13 bases separated the two germline ends. Germline values: CDR1 MNHEY, CDR2 SVGAGI. The CDR3 runs to 14 residues. CDR3 region: CASTLEQGNTEAFF. The CDR3 DNA sequence: TGTGCCAGCACGCTAGAACAGGGGAACACTGAAGCTTTCTTT.

The chain has TRBV29-1 and TRBJ2-1; 10 bases fit TRBD2. The junction had 5 bases not matched to a gene; V was cut back by 3 bases and J by 3 bases. Per germline, CDR1 SQVTM and CDR2 ANQGSEA. The CDR3 extends over 15 amino acids. The CDR3, as DNA: TGCAGCGTTGAGAGGACTAGCGGACACTACAATGAGCAGTTCTTC. This codes for CSVERTSGHYNEQFF.

This chain joins TRBV19 and TRBJ2-1; 7 positions match TRBD1. The V gene's germline CDR1 is LNHDA and CDR2 SQIVND (reference sequence). The CDR3 consists of 16 residues. The V segment lost 3 bases and the J segment 2 bases; nucleotides outside the gene matches: 7. The CDR3 is CASSISGQRPYNEQFF. DNA of the CDR3: TGTGCCAGTAGTATTTCGGGACAGCGTCCCTACAATGAGCAGTTCTTC.

In this sample, this clone turned up a few times. This sequence joins TRBV6-5 and TRBJ2-7; maybe TRBD1 (6 bases). The CDR3 sequence is 12 residues long. The V end lost 6 bases, the J end lost 10 bases, and 16 bases lay between the germline ends. Germline CDR1 is MNHEY and CDR2 is SVGAGI. The CDR3 region is CASSNRQAEQYF. CDR3 nucleotides: TGTGCCAGCAGCAATCGACAGGCCGAACAGTACTTC.

The rearrangement links TRBV27 to TRBJ1-2; no definite D call. V was pared by 4 bases and J by 2 bases, with 8 bases between. The germline V gene has CDR1 MNHEY and CDR2 SMNVEV (reference sequence). The CDR3 runs to 13 residues. The chain's CDR3 is CASSSSGNYGYTF. The DNA of the CDR3 is TGTGCCAGCAGTTCTTCCGGGAACTATGGCTACACCTTC.

The chain uses TRBV3-1 (or the pseudogene TRBV3-2) and TRBJ1-5; 10 bases line up with TRBD1. Trimming removed 4 bases from V and 2 bases from J; junction bases left unmatched: 14. The CDR3 totals 19 residues. The V gene's germline CDR1 is LGHDT and CDR2 YNNKEL (reference sequence). The CDR3 loop is CASSLTLGTGASGNQPQHF. The CDR3 DNA follows: TGTGCCAGCAGCCTCACCTTGGGGACAGGGGCGTCGGGCAATCAGCCCCAGCATTTT.

Note on this clone: At one end the junction does not follow the germline gene, possibly because of a read error. The genes are TRBV7-7 and TRBJ2-1; 13 bases align to TRBD2. Germline assignment: CDR1 SSHAT and CDR2 FNYEAQ (reference sequence). There are 16 residues in the CDR3. CDR3 amino acids: CASSLRLAGGVNEQFF. In DNA form, the CDR3 reads TGTGCTAGCAGCTTAAGACTAGCGGGAGGCGTTAATGAGCAGTTCTTC.

The CDR3: CASSIAGRGSHEQYF. DNA for the CDR3: TGTGCCAGTAGTATAGCCGGCAGGGGTTCACACGAGCAGTACTTC. V is TRBV19 and J is TRBJ2-7; TRBD1 might be the D (6 bases). V lost 1 base, J lost 5 bases, and 15 bases lay in between. Germline-derived CDR1 and CDR2 are LNHDA and SQIVND (reference sequence). The CDR3 has 15 residues.

This clone was recorded only once. The chain links TRBV5-6 to TRBJ2-7, with 7 bases lining up with TRBD1. Trimming cost V 4 bases and J 0 bases; bases outside gene matches: 7. The CDR3 is made up of 15 amino acids. Per the germline V gene, CDR1 is SGHDT and CDR2 is YYEEEE. The CDR3 loop reads CASSHYRGASYEQYF. CDR3 sequence (DNA): TGTGCCAGCAGCCACTACAGGGGAGCCTCCTACGAGCAGTACTTC.

The chain links TRBV14 to TRBJ2-2; D is unclear. This CDR3 is 14 amino acids long. Germline V gene sequence: CDR1 SGHDN, CDR2 FVKESK. V was shortened by 4 bases and J by 6 bases, with 12 bases between the two germline ends. The CDR3 protein is CASSPFSGPGELFF. CDR3 nucleotides: TGTGCCAGCAGCCCATTTAGTGGTCCCGGGGAGCTGTTTTTT.

This chain uses TRBV4-3 with TRBJ2-7; perhaps TRBD2 as D (6 bases). Germline V gene data show CDR1 as LGHNA and CDR2 as YSLEER. V gave up 3 bases and J gave up 0 bases, with 15 bases separating them. The CDR3 loop spans 16 amino acids. CDR3 in amino acids: CASSHNAGSLSYEQYF. CDR3 DNA: TGCGCCAGCAGCCACAACGCCGGGAGCCTCTCCTACGAGCAGTACTTC.

The V call is TRBV7-2, the J call TRBJ1-2; D is undetermined. Germline lookup yields CDR1 SGHTA and CDR2 FQGNSA. The CDR3 is made up of 15 amino acids. V gave up 1 base and J gave up 4 bases, with 13 bases separating them. Here the CDR3 DNA reads TGTGCCAGCAGCTTAGGTTTCGGGCTAGCCTATGGCTACACCTTC. This encodes CASSLGFGLAYGYTF. Variable domain in full (rest from reference TRBV7-2 and TRBJ1-2): GAGVSQSPSNKVTEKGKDVELRCDPISGHTALYWYRQSLGQGLEFLIYFQGNSAPDKSGLPSDRFSAERTGGSVSTLTIQRTQQEDSAVYLCASSLGFGLAYGYTFGSGTRLTVV.

The chain recombines TRBV4-1 with TRBJ2-3, with D unclear. The CDR3 spans 15 residues. CDR1 and CDR2 from the germline V gene are MGHRA and YSYEKL. Trimming pared 0 bases from V and 6 bases from J, leaving 13 bases between. The CDR3 nucleotides read TGCGCCAGCAGCCAAGATGGAACTTACGGGGATACGCAGTATTTT. This encodes CASSQDGTYGDTQYF.

The chain combines TRBV19 with TRBJ1-1, with D possibly being TRBD1 (5 bases). The germline gives CDR1 LNHDA, CDR2 SQIVND (reference sequence). The V and J ends lost 6 bases and 3 bases respectively, with 11 bases between them. CDR3 length: 13 residues. CDR3 sequence (DNA): TGTGCCAGTAGAGGGAGGGGCTACACTGAAGCTTTCTTT. Translated: CASRGRGYTEAFF.

This chain connects TRBV27 to TRBJ2-7; the match to TRBD1 covers 9 bases. J gave up 5 bases and V 5 bases, and 10 bases lay outside the gene matches. This CDR3 comprises 15 residues. Germline CDR1 is MNHEY and CDR2 is SMNVEV (reference sequence). The CDR3 region is CASSTPGTGSDEQYF. CDR3 DNA: TGTGCCAGCAGTACCCCCGGGACAGGGAGTGACGAGCAGTACTTC.

The chain is built from TRBV5-6 and TRBJ1-6; 8 bases match TRBD1. The CDR3 length is 14 residues. Germline CDR1 reads SGHDT; CDR2 reads YYEEEE. V was clipped by 4 bases and J by 7 bases; unmatched bases: 4. CDR3 sequence: CASSGRDRNSPLHF. The CDR3 nucleotides are TGTGCCAGCAGCGGAAGGGACAGGAATTCACCCCTCCACTTT. The full variable domain, in which reference TRBV5-6 and TRBJ1-6 provide the parts outside the CDR3, is DAGVTQSPTHLIKTRGQQVTLRCSPKSGHDTVSWYQQALGQGPQFIFQYYEEEERQRGNFPDRFSGHQFPNYSSELNVNALLLGDSALYLCASSGRDRNSPLHFGNGTRLTVT.

The chain couples TRBV30 to TRBJ2-6, with 11 bases lining up with TRBD1. The CDR3 is 16 residues long. CDR1 GTSNPN and CDR2 SVGIG come from the germline V gene (reference sequence). After removal of 4 bases from V and 3 bases from J, the junction contained 5 bases not matched to a gene. CDR3 DNA: TGTGCCTGGATATCGGGACAGGGGGTTGGGGCCAACGTCCTGACTTTC. It translates to CAWISGQGVGANVLTF.

The chain carries TRBV30 and TRBJ1-5; TRBD1 is a possible D gene (6 bases). Germline CDR1 GTSNPN, CDR2 SVGIG (reference sequence). V lost 0 bases and J lost 4, with 10 bases in between. There are 14 residues in the CDR3. The CDR3 sequence is CAWSVQRGNQPQHF. In DNA, the CDR3 is TGTGCCTGGAGTGTACAGAGGGGGAATCAGCCCCAGCATTTT.